This is a list of T cell receptor beta chains from one sample in a study of Graves' ophthalmopathy and Graves' hyperthyroidism. TCRdb ran MiXCR on the multiplex PCR reads and lists one entry per CDR3 protein. The table has approximately 540,000 distinct CDR3 sequences, 35% to 40% seen once; the top ten hold roughly 4%. Sequencing was performed on peripheral blood or thyroid tissue (not recorded which). Receptor source: an adult man with Graves' hyperthyroidism. CDR3s include the opening cysteine and the closing phenylalanine or tryptophan. D genes are given only for firm matches.

j_call v_call d_call cdr3_aa
TRBJ1-2 TRBV7-9 - CASSLIGGGYTF
TRBJ1-1 TRBV9 TRBD1 CASSSTGQGLFTEAFF
TRBJ1-2 TRBV2 - CASSEAAGRYGYTF
TRBJ2-7 TRBV7-9 TRBD1 CASSLNRDRGSEQYF
TRBJ2-5 TRBV2 TRBD1 CASRGQGETQYF
TRBJ1-5 TRBV7-3 TRBD1 CASSRPTGYGGETQHF
TRBJ2-5 TRBV5-5 TRBD1 CASSLVGLAGGDQETQYF
TRBJ2-5 TRBV3-1 - CASSQDLRERGKETQYF
TRBJ1-1 TRBV9 - CASSARSTGVTEAFF
TRBJ2-7 TRBV7-9 - CASSTRLTYEQYF
TRBJ1-2 TRBV20-1 - CSASTRNYGYTF
TRBJ1-2 TRBV5-1 - CASSLVLDTGYTF
TRBJ1-2 TRBV5-1 - CASRGPNYGYTF
TRBJ1-4 TRBV5-1 TRBD1 CASSSGTGVLANEKLFF
TRBJ1-1 TRBV7-9 TRBD1 CASSLSQGAPNTEAFF
TRBJ2-5 TRBV10-3 - CAINERDQETQYF
TRBJ1-5 TRBV6-6 - CASSYRAARGGNQPQHF
TRBJ1-1 TRBV4-1 TRBD1 CASSNQQGGWTEAFF
TRBJ2-7 TRBV27 - CASSLLGDLYEQYF
TRBJ1-4 TRBV2 - CASSEGGSGEKLFF
TRBJ2-5 TRBV29-1 - CSSEGTPGETQYF
TRBJ1-3 TRBV20-1 - CSAGGNPGTSSGNTIYF
TRBJ1-2 TRBV7-9 TRBD1 CASTLGQGAWGYTF
TRBJ2-5 TRBV29-1 - CSVEAPDGSGETQYF
TRBJ1-2 TRBV5-1 - CASNSRQGNGYTF
TRBJ2-2 TRBV19 TRBD2 CASRREGNTGELFF
TRBJ2-2 TRBV5-1 TRBD2 CASSSEVGGANTGELFF
TRBJ2-3 TRBV7-9 TRBD1 CASSLPGGAADTQYF
TRBJ1-3 TRBV5-4 TRBD1 CASSLGDRAGNTIYF
TRBJ2-5 TRBV4-2 - CASSQDRAGQETQYF
TRBJ2-5 TRBV12-3/TRBV12-4 - CASSPFEWTTKQETQYF
TRBJ2-7 TRBV11-2 - CASSLGGIGAYEQYF
TRBJ1-5 TRBV10-3 TRBD1 CAISPGQGLTRSNQPQHF
TRBJ1-5 TRBV29-1 - CSVVRGVGEEPQHF
TRBJ2-5 TRBV5-1 - CASIGQETQYF
TRBJ2-5 TRBV12-3/TRBV12-4 TRBD2 CASSPWTSGGTSQETQYF
TRBJ2-7 TRBV25-1 TRBD2 CASSAGLAGMYEQYF
TRBJ2-5 TRBV5-8 TRBD1 CASSLRGQQETQYF
TRBJ2-7 TRBV27 - CASRRGTQGSYEQYF
TRBJ1-3 TRBV12-3/TRBV12-4 - CASSIWTVNTIYF
TRBJ2-5 TRBV29-1 TRBD2 CSVGGRAETQYF
TRBJ1-2 TRBV7-8 TRBD1 CASAWDSMSSNYGYTF
TRBJ1-5 TRBV27 - CASSSLVNQPQHF
TRBJ2-7 TRBV7-9 - CASSLGDLTWGHEQYF
TRBJ2-7 TRBV20-1 TRBD2 CSAFPSGVVPDSYEQYF
TRBJ2-5 TRBV7-6 - CASSLVAGYQETQYF
TRBJ2-6 TRBV2 - CASSEVRVAGGANVLTF
TRBJ2-2 TRBV9 TRBD1 CASSATGGAGGELFF
- TRBV7-2 TRBD2 CASSLQTSGGEQFF
TRBJ1-6 TRBV7-9 - CASSLPWENSPLHF
TRBJ2-7 TRBV5-1 - CASSSNRDEQYF
TRBJ2-4 TRBV15 TRBD1 CATSKYRGNIQYF
TRBJ2-7 TRBV12-3/TRBV12-4 TRBD2 CASSVKGLAPYEQYF
TRBJ1-4 TRBV12-3/TRBV12-4 TRBD1 CASSFGQGSEKLFF
TRBJ2-7 TRBV12-3/TRBV12-4 - CASRPPGAYEQYF
TRBJ2-5 TRBV29-1 - CSVEGVWGETQYF
TRBJ1-2 TRBV11-3 - CASSQTGDGYTF
TRBJ1-1 TRBV20-1 - CSAPLKTGNTEAFF
TRBJ2-7 TRBV2 TRBD2 CASRPRGLAGSNEQYF